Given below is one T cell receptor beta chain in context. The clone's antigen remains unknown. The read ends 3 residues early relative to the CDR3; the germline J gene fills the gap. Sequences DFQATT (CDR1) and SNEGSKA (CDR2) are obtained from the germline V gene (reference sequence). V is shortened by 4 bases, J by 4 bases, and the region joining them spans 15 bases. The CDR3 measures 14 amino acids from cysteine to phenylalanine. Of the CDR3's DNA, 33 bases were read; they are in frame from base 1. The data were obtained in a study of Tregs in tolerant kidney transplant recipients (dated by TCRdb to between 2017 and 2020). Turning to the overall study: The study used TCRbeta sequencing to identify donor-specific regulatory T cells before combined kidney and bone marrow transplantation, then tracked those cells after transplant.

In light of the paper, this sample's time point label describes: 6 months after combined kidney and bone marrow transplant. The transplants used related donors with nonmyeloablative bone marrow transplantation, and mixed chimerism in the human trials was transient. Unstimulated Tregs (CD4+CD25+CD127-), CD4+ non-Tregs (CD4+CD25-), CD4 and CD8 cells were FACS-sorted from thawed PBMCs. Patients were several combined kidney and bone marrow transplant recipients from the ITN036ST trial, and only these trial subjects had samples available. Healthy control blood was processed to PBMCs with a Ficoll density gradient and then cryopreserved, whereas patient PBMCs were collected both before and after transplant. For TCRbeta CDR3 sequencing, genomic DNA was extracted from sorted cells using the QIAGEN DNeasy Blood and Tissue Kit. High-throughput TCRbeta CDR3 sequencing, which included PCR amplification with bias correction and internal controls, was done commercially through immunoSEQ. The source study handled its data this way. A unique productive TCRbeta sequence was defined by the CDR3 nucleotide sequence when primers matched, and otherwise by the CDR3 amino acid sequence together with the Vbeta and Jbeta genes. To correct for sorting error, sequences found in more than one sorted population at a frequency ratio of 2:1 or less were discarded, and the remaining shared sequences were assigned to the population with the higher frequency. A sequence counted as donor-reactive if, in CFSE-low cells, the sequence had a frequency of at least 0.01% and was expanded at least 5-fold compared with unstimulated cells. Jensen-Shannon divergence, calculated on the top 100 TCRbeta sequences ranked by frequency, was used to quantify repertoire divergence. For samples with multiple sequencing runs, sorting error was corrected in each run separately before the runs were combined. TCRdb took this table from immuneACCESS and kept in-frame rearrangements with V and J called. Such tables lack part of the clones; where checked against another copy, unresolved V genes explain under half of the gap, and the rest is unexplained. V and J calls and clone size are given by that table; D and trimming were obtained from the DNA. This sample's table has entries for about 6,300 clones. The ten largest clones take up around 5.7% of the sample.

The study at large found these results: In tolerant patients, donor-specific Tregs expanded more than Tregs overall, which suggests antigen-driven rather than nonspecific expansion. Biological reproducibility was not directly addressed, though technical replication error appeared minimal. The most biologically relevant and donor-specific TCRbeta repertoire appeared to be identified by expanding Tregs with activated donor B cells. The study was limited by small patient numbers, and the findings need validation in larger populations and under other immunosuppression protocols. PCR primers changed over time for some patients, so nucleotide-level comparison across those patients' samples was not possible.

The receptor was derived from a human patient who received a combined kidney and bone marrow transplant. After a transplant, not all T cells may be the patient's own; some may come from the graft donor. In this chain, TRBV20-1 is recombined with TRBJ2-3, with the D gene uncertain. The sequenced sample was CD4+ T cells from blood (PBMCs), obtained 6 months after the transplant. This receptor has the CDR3 CSAMAQVGPDTQYF. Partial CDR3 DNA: TGCAGTGCTATGGCTCAGGTCGGCCCAGATACG.